This paragraph covers one T cell receptor beta chain sequence. No DNA is shown, since the ends of the CDR3 on it are uncertain; the CDR3 is the one TCRdb lists. This sample stems from a study of blood T cell repertoires in COVID-19. The overall study: Acute and convalescent COVID-19 specimens originated in the United States, Italy and Spain. Sample material is recorded as cDNA or gDNA derived from T cells, B-cell-depleted T cells, or PBMCs.

Under the authors' procedure: By means of reference gene primer amplification, nucleated cell counts were estimated. Generated by immunoSEQ multiplex PCR, the TCRdb table keeps only in-frame clones and is missing some. V and J calls and clone size are given by that table; D and trimming were obtained from the DNA. The sample comprises 210,000 or so clones, roughly four fifths of which are singletons, and roughly 12% rests with the top ten. The sequence was obtained from a woman aged 35 to 49 with acute or convalescent COVID-19. The sample was peripheral blood.

The CDR3 reads CASSFAGGSSGTF. The rearrangement links TRBV7-2 to TRBJ1-2. Ends included, the CDR3 has 13 residues. Germline loops: CDR1 SGHTA, CDR2 FQGNSA.